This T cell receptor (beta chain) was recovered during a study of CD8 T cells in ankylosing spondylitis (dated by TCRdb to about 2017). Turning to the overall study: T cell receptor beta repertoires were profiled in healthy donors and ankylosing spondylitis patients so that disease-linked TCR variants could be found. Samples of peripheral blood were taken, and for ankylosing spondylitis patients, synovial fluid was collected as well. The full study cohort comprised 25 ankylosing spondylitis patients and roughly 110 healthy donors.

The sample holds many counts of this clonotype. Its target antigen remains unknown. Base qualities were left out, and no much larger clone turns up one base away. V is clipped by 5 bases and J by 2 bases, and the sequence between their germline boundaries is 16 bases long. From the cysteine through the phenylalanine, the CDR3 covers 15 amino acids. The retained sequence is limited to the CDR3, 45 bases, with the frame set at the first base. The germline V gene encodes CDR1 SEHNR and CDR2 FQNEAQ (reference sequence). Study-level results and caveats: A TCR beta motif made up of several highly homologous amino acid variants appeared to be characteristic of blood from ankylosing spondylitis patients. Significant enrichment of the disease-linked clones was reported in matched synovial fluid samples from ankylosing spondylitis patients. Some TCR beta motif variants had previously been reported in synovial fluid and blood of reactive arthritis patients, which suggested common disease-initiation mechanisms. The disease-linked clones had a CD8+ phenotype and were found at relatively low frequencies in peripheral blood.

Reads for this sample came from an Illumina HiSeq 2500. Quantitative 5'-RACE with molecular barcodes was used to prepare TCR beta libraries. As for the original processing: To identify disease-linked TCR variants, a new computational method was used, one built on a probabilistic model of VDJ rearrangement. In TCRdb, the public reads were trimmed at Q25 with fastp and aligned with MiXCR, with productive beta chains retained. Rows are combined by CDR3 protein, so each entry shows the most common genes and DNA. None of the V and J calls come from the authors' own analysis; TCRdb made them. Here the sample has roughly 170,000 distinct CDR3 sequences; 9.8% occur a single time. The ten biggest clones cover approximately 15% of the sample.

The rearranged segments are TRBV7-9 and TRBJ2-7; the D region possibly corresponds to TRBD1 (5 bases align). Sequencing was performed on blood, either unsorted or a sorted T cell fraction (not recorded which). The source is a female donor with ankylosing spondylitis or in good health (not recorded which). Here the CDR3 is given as CASSPSAGPPYEQYF. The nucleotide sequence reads TGTGCCAGCAGCCCCTCGGCAGGGCCGCCCTACGAGCAGTACTTC.